This T cell receptor (beta chain) was retrieved from a study of shared clonotypes between healthy human individuals. The assay used deep level. Sequencing was performed with immunoSEQ multiplex PCR; in TCRdb, only in-frame clones are kept and a portion is missing. The data contain hundreds of thousands of clones, around four fifths of them singletons. Input material: memory CD4+ T cells sorted from blood. Subset specified: CD45RA-negative fraction. This clonotype was sampled from a woman aged 30 to 39 in good health.

CDR3 loop: CASRAYRSNYGYTF. CDR3 bases: TGTGCCAGCAGAGCCTACAGGAGTAACTATGGCTACACCTTC. V gene TRBV6-5 combines with J gene TRBJ1-2; tentative D call: TRBD1 (5 bases). Germline V gives CDR1 MNHEY, CDR2 SVGAGI. There are 14 residues in the CDR3. The V end was cut by 6 bases, the J end by 1 base, with 12 bases between.